This T cell receptor (beta chain) was documented in a study of blood T cell repertoires in COVID-19. Germline loops: CDR1 LGHDT, CDR2 YNNKEL (reference sequence). Trimming removed 2 bases at V and 11 bases at J, with 10 bases between. This CDR3 has 12 amino acids. TCRdb's copy holds only in-frame clones and misses some; the assay was immunoSEQ multiplex PCR. Among some 170,000 clones listed, about 87% were seen once. The source material was peripheral blood. The sequence was obtained from a woman aged 55-70 years who had recovered from COVID-19. The chain recombines TRBV3-1 (or the pseudogene TRBV3-2) with TRBJ1-5; the D is unclear. CDR3 in DNA: TGTGCCAGCAGCCAATCGTCCACGGCCCAGCATTTT. Translating it yields CASSQSSTAQHF.